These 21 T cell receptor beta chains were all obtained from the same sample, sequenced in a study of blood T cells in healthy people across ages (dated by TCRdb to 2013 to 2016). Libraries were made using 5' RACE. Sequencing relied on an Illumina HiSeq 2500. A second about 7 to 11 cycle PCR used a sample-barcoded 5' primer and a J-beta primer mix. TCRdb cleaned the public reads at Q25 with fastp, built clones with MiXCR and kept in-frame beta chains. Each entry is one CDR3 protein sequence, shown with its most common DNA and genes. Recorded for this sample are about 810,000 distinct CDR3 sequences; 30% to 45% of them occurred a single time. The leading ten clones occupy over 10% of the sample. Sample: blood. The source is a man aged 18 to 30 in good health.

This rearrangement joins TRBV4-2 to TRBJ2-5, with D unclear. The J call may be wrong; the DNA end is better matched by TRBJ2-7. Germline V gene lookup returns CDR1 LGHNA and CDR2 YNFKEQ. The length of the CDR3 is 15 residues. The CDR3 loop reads CASSQVFGPGYEQYF. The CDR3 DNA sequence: TGTGCCAGCAGCCAAGTTTTTGGACCCGGCTACGAGCAGTACTTC.

CDR3: CASSAFQTGGAGQPQHF. CDR3 DNA: TGTGCCAGCAGTGCGTTCCAGACAGGGGGCGCGGGTCAGCCCCAGCATTTT. The rearrangement joins TRBV28 to TRBJ1-5, with 10 bases matching TRBD1. This CDR3 comprises 17 residues. The germline V gene has CDR1 MDHEN and CDR2 SYDVKM. The ends lost 5 bases at V and 6 bases at J; junction bases unmatched: 13.

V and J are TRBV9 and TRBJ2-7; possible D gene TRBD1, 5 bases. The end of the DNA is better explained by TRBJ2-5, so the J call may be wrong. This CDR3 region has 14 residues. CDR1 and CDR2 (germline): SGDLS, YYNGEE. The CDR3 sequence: CASSVGGAVGTQYF. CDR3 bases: TGTGCCAGCAGCGTAGGTGGGGCCGTGGGGACCCAGTACTTC.

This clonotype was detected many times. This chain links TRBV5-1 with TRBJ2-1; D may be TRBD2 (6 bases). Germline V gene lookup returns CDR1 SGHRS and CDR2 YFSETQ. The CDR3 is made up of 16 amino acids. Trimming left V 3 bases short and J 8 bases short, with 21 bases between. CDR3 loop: CASSSGAGIYSDEQFF. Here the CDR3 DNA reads TGCGCCAGCAGCTCTGGGGCGGGGATTTATTCGGATGAGCAGTTCTTC. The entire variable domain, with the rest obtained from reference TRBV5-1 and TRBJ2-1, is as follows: KAGVTQTPRYLIKTRGQQVTLSCSPISGHRSVSWYQQTPGQGLQFLFEYFSETQRNKGNFPGRFSGRQFSNSRSEMNVSTLELGDSALYLCASSSGAGIYSDEQFFGPGTRLTVL.

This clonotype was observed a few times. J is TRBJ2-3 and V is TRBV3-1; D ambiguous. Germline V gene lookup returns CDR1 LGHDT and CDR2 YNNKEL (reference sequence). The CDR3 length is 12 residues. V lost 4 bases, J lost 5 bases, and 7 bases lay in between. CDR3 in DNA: TGTGCCAGCAGCCCATTCGGAGATACGCAGTATTTT. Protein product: CASSPFGDTQYF.

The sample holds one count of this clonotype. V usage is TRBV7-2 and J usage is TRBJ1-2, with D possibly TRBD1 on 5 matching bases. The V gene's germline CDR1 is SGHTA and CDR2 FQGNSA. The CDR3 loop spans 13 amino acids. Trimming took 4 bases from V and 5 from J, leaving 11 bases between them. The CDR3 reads CASSCLGGYGYTF. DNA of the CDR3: TGTGCCAGCAGCTGCCTGGGGGGTTATGGCTACACCTTC.

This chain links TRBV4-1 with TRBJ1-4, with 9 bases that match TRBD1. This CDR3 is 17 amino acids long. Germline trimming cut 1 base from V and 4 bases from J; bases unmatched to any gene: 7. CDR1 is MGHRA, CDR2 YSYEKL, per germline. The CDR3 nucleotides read TGCGCCAGCAGCCAAGTTGACGGGACAGGGTTTAATGAAAAACTGTTTTTT. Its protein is CASSQVDGTGFNEKLFF.

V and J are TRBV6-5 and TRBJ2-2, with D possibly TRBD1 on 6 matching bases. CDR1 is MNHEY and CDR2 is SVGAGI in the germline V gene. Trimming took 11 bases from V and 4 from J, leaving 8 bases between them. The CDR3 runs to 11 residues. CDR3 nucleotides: TGTGCCGTCAGGGGCACCGGGGAGCTGTTTTTT. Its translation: CAVRGTGELFF.

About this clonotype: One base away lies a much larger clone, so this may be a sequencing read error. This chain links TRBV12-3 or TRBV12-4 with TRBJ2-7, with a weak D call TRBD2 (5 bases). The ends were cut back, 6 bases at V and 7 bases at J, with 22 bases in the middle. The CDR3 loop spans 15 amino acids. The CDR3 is CASRISGAAYNEQYF. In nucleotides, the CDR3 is TGTGCCAGCAGAATAAGCGGAGCCGCTTACAATGAGCAGTACTTC.

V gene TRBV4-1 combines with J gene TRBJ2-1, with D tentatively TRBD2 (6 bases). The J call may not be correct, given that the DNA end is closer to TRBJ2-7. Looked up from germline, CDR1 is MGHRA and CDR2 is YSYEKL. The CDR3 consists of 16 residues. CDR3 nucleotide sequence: TGCGCCAGCAGCCAACTAGCGAAAAGTTCCTACAATGAGCAGTACTTC. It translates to CASSQLAKSSYNEQYF.

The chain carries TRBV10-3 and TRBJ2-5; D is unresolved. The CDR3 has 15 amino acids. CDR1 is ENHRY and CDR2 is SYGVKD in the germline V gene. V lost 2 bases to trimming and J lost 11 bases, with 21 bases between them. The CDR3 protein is CAISENRVARNEQYF. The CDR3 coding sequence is TGTGCCATCAGTGAGAATAGGGTAGCTAGGAATGAGCAGTACTTC.

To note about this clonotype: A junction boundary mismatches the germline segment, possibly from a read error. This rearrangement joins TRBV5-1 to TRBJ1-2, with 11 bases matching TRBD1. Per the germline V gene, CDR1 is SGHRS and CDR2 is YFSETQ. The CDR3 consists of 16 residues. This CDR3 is CASSLGDRGFHYGHTF. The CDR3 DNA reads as TGCGCCAGCAGCTTGGGGGACAGGGGGTTTCACTATGGCCACACCTTC.

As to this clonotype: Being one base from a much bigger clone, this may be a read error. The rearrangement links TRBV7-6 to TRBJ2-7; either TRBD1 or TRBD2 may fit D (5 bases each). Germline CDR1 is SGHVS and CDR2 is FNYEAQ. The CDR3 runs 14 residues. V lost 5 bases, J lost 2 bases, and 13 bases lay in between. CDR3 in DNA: TGTGCCAGCAGCGTGGGACCCTTTGCCTACGAGCAGTACTTC. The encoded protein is CASSVGPFAYEQYF.

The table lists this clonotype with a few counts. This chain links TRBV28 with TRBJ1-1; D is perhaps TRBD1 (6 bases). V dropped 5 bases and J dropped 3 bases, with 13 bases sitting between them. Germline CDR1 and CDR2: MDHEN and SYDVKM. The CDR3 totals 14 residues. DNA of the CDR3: TGTGCCAGCAGTCAAACAGGGATCTACACTGAAGCTTTCTTT. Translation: CASSQTGIYTEAFF.

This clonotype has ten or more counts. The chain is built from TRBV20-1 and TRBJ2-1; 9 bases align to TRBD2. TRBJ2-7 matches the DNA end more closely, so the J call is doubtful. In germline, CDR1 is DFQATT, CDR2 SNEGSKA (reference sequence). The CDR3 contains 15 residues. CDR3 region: CSAREGLAAYNEQYF. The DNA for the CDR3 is TGCAGTGCTAGAGAGGGACTAGCCGCCTACAATGAGCAGTACTTC.

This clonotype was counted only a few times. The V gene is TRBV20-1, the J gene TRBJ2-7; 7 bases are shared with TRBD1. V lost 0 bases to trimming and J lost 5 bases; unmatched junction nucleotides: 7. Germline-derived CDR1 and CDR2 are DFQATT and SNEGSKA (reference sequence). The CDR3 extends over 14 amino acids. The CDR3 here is CSARENRGSHEQYF. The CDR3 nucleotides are TGCAGTGCTAGAGAGAACAGGGGATCCCACGAGCAGTACTTC.

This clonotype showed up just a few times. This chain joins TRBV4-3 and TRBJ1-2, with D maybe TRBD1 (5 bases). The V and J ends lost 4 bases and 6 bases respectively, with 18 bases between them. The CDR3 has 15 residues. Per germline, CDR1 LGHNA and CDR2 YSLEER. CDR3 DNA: TGCGCCAGCAGCCCTAACCTTCCGGACACGCATGGCTACACCTTC. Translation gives CASSPNLPDTHGYTF.

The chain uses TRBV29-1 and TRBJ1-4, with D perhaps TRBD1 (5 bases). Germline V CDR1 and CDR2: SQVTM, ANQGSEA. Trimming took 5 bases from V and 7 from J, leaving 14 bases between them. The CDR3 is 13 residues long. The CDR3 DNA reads TGCAGCGTTTTCCGGGACGGGCTTGAAAAACTGTTTTTT. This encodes CSVFRDGLEKLFF.

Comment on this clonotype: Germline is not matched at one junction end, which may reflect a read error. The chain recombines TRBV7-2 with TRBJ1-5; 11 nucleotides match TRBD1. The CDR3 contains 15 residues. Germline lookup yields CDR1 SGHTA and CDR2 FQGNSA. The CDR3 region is CASSRGQGVNRPQHF. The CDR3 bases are TGTGCCAGCAGCAGGGGACAGGGGGTTAATCGGCCCCAGCATTTT. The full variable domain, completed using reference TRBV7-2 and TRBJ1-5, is GAGVSQSPSNKVTEKGKDVELRCDPISGHTALYWYRQSLGQGLEFLIYFQGNSAPDKSGLPSDRFSAERTGGSVSTLTIQRTQQEDSAVYLCASSRGQGVNRPQHFGDGTRLSIL.

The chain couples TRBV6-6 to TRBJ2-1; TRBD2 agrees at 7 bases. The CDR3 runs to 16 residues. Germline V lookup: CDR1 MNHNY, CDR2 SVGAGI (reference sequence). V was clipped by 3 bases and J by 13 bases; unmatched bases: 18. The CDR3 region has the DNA TGTGCCAGCAGTTATCGGAGGCAGCGGGGAAGGGAGACCCAGTTCTTC. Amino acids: CASSYRRQRGRETQFF.

The DNA of the CDR3 is TGTGCCAGCAGTTGGAAGGGGGTAGAAGATTACAATGAGCAGTACTTC. It specifies CASSWKGVEDYNEQYF. This chain joins TRBV6-6 and TRBJ2-1, with D possibly matching TRBD1 (6 bases). Judging by the DNA end, TRBJ2-7 fits better; the J call may be wrong. CDR1 is MNHNY and CDR2 is SVGAGI in the germline V gene (reference sequence). CDR3 length: 16 residues.